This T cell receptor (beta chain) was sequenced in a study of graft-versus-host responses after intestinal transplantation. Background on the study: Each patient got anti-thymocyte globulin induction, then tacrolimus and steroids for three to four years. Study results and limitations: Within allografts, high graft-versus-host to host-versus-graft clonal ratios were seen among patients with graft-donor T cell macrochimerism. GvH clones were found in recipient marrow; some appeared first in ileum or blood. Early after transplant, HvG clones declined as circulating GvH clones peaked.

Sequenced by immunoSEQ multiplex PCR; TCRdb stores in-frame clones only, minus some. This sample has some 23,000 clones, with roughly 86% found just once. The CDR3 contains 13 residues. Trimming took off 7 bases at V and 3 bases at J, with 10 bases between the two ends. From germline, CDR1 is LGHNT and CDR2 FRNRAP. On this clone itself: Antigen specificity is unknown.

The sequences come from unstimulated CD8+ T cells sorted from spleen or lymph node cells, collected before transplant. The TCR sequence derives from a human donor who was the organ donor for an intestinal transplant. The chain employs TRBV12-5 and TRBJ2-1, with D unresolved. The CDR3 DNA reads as TGTGCTAGTGCTCTCATGGGCTACAATGAGCAGTTCTTC. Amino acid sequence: CASALMGYNEQFF.